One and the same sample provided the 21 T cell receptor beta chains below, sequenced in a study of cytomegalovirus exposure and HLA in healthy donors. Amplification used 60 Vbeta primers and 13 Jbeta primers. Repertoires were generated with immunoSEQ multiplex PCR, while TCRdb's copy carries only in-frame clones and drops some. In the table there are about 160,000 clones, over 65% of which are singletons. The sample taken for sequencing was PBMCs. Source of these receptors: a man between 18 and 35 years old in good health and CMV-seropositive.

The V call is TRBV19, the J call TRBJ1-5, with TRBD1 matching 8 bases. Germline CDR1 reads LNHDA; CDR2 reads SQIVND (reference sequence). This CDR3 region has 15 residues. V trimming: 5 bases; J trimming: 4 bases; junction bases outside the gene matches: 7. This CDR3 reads CASSQRTGNNQPQHF. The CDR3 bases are TGTGCCAGTAGTCAACGGACAGGGAATAATCAGCCCCAGCATTTT.

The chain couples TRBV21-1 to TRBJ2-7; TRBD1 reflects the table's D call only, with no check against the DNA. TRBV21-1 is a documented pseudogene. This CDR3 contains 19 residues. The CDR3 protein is CASSKMNRDRGETSYEQYV. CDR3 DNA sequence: TGTGCCAGCAGCAAAATGAACCGGGACAGGGGTGAAACATCCTACGAGCAGTACGTC.

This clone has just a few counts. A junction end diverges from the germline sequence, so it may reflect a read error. The CDR3 loop reads CASSLGLAGGNEQFF. CDR3 in DNA: TGTGCCAGCAGCCTAGGACTAGCGGGAGGAAATGAGCAGTTCTTC. This rearrangement joins TRBV13 to TRBJ2-1; 14 bases match TRBD2. The CDR3 is 15 amino acids. Per germline, CDR1 PRHDT and CDR2 FYEKMQ (reference sequence).

CDR3 nucleotides: TGCGCCAGCAGCTCTAGCGGGGGGGCGCAAGATACGCAGTATTTT. Translation gives CASSSSGGAQDTQYF. The rearrangement uses TRBV5-1 and TRBJ2-3; 12 bases fit TRBD2. After removal of 3 bases from V and 5 bases from J, the junction contained 4 bases not matched to a gene. This CDR3 is 15 amino acids long. Germline assignment: CDR1 SGHRS and CDR2 YFSETQ. Together with reference TRBV5-1 and TRBJ2-3, the CDR3 gives the full variable domain: KAGVTQTPRYLIKTRGQQVTLSCSPISGHRSVSWYQQTPGQGLQFLFEYFSETQRNKGNFPGRFSGRQFSNSRSEMNVSTLELGDSALYLCASSSSGGAQDTQYFGPGTRLTVL.

As DNA, the CDR3 is TGCGCCAGCAACCATTCCATGGGGGAGGGCGGAGATACGCAGTATTTT. This translates into CASNHSMGEGGDTQYF. The chain carries TRBV5-1 and TRBJ2-3, with TRBD2 matching over 7 bases. Germline trimming cut 6 bases from V and 5 bases from J; bases unmatched to any gene: 15. The CDR3 spans 16 residues. Looked up from germline, CDR1 is SGHRS and CDR2 is YFSETQ.

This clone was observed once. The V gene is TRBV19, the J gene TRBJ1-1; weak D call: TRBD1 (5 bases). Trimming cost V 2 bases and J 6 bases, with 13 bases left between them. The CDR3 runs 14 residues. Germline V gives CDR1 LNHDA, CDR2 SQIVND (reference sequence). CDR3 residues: CASSITGGSAEAFF. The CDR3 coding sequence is TGTGCCAGTAGTATAACCGGGGGTTCCGCTGAAGCTTTCTTT.

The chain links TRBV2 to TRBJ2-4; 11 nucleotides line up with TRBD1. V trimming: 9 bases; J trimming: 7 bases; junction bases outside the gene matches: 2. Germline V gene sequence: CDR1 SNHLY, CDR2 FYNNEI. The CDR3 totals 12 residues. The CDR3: CASGQGANIQYF. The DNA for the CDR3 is TGTGCCAGTGGACAGGGGGCCAACATTCAGTACTTC.

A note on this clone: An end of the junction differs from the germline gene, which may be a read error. The CDR3 here is CASTLYRGNEQLF. The CDR3 DNA reads TGTGCCAGCACCCTCTACCGAGGGAATGAGCAGCTCTTC. The chain recombines TRBV6-5 with TRBJ2-1, with D perhaps matching TRBD2 (5 bases). CDR1 and CDR2 from the germline V gene are MNHEY and SVGAGI. The CDR3 totals 13 residues.

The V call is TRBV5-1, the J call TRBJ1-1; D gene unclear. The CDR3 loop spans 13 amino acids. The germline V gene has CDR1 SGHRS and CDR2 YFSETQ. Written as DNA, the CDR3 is TGCGCTAACACGGAGCAGCCGGGCACTGAAGCTTTCTTT. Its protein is CANTEQPGTEAFF.

CDR3 residues: CASQSTPLWNTEAFF. CDR3 bases: TGTGCCAGCCAGTCCACCCCTCTGTGGAACACTGAAGCTTTCTTT. The gene calls are TRBV19 and TRBJ1-1; no definite D call. The germline V gene has CDR1 LNHDA and CDR2 SQIVND (reference sequence). Trimming left V 9 bases short and J 1 base short, with 18 bases between. The CDR3 runs 15 residues.

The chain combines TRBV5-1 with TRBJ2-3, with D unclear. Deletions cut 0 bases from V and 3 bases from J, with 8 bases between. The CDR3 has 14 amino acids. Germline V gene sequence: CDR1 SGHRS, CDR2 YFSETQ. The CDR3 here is CASSLGEWTDTQYF. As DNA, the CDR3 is TGCGCCAGCAGCTTGGGCGAATGGACAGATACGCAGTATTTT.

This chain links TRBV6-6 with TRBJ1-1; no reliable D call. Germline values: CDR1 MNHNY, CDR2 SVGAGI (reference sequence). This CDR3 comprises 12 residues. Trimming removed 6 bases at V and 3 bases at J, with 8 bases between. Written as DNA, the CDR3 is TGTGCCAGCAGCCTGAGGGACACTGAAGCTTTCTTT. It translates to CASSLRDTEAFF.

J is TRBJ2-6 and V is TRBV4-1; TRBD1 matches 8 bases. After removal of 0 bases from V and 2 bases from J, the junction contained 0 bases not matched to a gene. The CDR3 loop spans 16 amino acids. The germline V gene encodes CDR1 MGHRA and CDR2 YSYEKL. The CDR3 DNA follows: TGCGCCAGCAGCCAAGAGACAGGGGCTGGGGCCAACGTCCTGACTTTC. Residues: CASSQETGAGANVLTF.

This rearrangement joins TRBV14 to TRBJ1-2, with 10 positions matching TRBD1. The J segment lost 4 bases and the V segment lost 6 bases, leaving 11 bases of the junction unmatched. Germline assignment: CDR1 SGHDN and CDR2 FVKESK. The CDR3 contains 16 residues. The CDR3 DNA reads TGTGCCAGCAGGAATGGGGACAGGGGTCAGGGCTATGGCTACACCTTC. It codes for CASRNGDRGQGYGYTF.

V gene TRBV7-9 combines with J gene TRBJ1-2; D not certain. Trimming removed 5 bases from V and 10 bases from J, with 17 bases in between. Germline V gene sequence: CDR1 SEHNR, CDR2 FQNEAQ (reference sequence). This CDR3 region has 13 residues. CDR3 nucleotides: TGTGCCAGCAGCCCCTCGGGGTATGGGGACTACACCTTC. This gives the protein CASSPSGYGDYTF.

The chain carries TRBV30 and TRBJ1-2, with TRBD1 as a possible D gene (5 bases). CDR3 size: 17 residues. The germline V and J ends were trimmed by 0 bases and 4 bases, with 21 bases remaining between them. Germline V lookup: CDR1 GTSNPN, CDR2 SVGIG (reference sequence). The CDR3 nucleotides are TGTGCCTGGAGTGTACGCAGGGCCACTATAAGGAGCTATGGCTACACCTTC. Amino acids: CAWSVRRATIRSYGYTF. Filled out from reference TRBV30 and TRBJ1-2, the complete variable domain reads SQTIHQWPATLVQPVGSPLSLECTVEGTSNPNLYWYRQAAGRGLQLLFYSVGIGQISSEVPQNLSASRPQDRQFILSSKKLLLSDSGFYLCAWSVRRATIRSYGYTFGSGTRLTVV.

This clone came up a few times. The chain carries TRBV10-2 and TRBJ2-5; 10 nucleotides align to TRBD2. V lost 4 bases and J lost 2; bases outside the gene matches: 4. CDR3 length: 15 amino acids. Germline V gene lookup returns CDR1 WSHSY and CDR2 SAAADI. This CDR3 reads CASSGASGSQETQYF. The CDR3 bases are TGCGCCAGCAGTGGAGCTAGCGGGAGTCAAGAGACCCAGTACTTC.

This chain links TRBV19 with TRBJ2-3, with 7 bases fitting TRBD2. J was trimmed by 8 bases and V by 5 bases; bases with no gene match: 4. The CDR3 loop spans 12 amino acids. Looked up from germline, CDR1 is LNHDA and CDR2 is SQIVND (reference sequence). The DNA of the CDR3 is TGTGCCAGTAGTCCATTAGCGGGTACGCAGTATTTT. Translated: CASSPLAGTQYF.

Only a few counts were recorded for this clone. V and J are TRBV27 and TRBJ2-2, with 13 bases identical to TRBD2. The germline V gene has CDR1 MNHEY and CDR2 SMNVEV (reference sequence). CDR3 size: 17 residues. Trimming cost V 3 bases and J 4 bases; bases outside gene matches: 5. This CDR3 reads CASSLGLAGISTGELFF. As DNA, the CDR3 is TGTGCCAGCAGTTTGGGACTAGCGGGAATCTCCACCGGGGAGCTGTTTTTT.

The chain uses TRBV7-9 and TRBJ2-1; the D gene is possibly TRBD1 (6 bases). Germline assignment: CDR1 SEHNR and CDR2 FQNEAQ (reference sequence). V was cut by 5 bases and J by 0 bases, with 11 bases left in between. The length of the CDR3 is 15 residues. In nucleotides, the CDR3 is TGTGCCAGCAGCGCAGGGGCTAGCTCCTACAATGAGCAGTTCTTC. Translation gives CASSAGASSYNEQFF.

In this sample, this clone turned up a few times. CDR3: CASSAGSANSPLHF. The CDR3 nucleotides are TGTGCCAGTAGTGCGGGGTCCGCGAATTCACCCCTCCACTTT. This sequence joins TRBV19 and TRBJ1-6, with no clear D. The CDR3 spans 14 residues. Germline V gene lookup returns CDR1 LNHDA and CDR2 SQIVND (reference sequence). V was pared by 5 bases and J by 7 bases, with 12 bases between.